Listed below are T cell receptor beta chains from one sample, sequenced in a study of cytomegalovirus exposure and HLA in healthy donors. Clones were read by immunoSEQ multiplex PCR, and TCRdb kept only the in-frame ones, dropping some. The sample has fewer than 200,000 clones; about 90% are singletons. Input material: PBMCs. These receptors were collected from a boy aged 2 to 9 in good health and CMV-seronegative. Both conserved end residues are part of each CDR3. D genes are given only for firm matches. Part of the rows lack a size; the others show once, few, many or a class for expanded clones.

clone size	J gene	V gene	D gene	CDR3 protein	CDR3 DNA
.	TRBJ1-5	TRBV6-1	.	CASSENGRSSNQPQHF	TGTGCCAGCAGTGAAAATGGTCGGAGTAGCAATCAGCCCCAGCATTTT
.	TRBJ2-1	TRBV13	TRBD1	CASSSGTVSYNEQFF	TGTGCCAGCAGCTCCGGGACAGTCTCCTACAATGAGCAGTTCTTC
few	TRBJ1-3	TRBV6-1	.	CASSEIRGTIYF	TGTGCCAGCAGTGAAATTCGGGGCACCATATATTTT
.	TRBJ2-1	TRBV27	.	CASSDRSWDNEQFF	TGTGCCAGCAGTGACAGGTCATGGGACAATGAGCAGTTCTTC
.	TRBJ1-5	TRBV28	TRBD1	CASSPGTGTQPQHF	TGTGCCAGCAGTCCCGGGACAGGGACTCAGCCCCAGCATTTT
.	TRBJ2-5	TRBV5-1	TRBD1	CASSLQGAETQYF	TGCGCCAGCAGCTTACAGGGGGCGGAGACCCAGTACTTC
.	TRBJ2-1	TRBV9	TRBD2	CASSSRTSWQFF	TGTGCCAGCAGCTCCCGGACTAGCTGGCAGTTCTTC
.	TRBJ2-2	TRBV9	.	CASRSVADTGELFF	TGTGCCAGCAGGAGTGTAGCGGACACCGGGGAGCTGTTTTTT
once	TRBJ1-4	TRBV9	TRBD1	CASSTPKDRGPSGTNEKLFF	TGTGCCAGCAGCACTCCGAAGGACAGGGGGCCCTCGGGGACTAATGAAAAACTGTTTTTT
.	TRBJ1-4	TRBV19	TRBD1	CASSNLLGQGLEKLFF	TGTGCCAGTAGTAACCTGCTAGGACAGGGGCTGGAAAAACTGTTTTTT
.	TRBJ2-6	TRBV19	TRBD1	CASSIGQGGSGANVLTF	TGTGCCAGTAGTATAGGACAGGGGGGATCTGGGGCCAACGTCCTGACTTTC
once	TRBJ2-1	TRBV18	.	CASSSNLYNEQFF	TGTGCCAGCTCATCGAACTTATACAATGAGCAGTTCTTC
.	TRBJ2-3	TRBV5-4	TRBD2	CASSWGGLAADTQYF	TGTGCCAGCAGCTGGGGGGGACTAGCGGCAGATACGCAGTATTTT
.	TRBJ1-2	TRBV7-9	.	CASTGWGEHYGYTF	TGTGCCAGCACCGGCTGGGGGGAGCACTATGGCTACACCTTC
.	TRBJ1-5	TRBV6-1	.	CASSELEVQRSNQPQHF	TGTGCCAGCAGTGAATTGGAGGTGCAACGGAGCAATCAGCCCCAGCATTTT
.	TRBJ1-1	TRBV27	.	CASSFRTAMGDEAFF	TGTGCCAGCAGTTTCCGGACGGCGATGGGAGATGAAGCTTTCTTT
.	TRBJ1-1	TRBV30	.	CAGRGRGVTEAFF	TGTGCCGGGAGAGGGAGGGGGGTTACTGAAGCTTTCTTT
.	TRBJ1-2	TRBV28	.	CASSQLPRAANYGYTF	TGTGCCAGCAGCCAGCTGCCCAGGGCGGCTAACTATGGCTACACCTTC
.	TRBJ1-1	TRBV5-1	.	CASSSSLNTEAFF	TGCGCCAGCAGCTCCAGTCTGAACACTGAAGCTTTCTTT
.	TRBJ2-3	TRBV29-1	TRBD2	CSVAEREGGTDTQYF	TGCAGCGTTGCCGAGCGGGAGGGCGGTACAGATACGCAGTATTTT
.	TRBJ2-7	TRBV6-5	.	CASSQVGSYEQYF	TGTGCCAGCAGCCAGGTAGGATCCTACGAGCAGTACTTC
.	TRBJ1-2	TRBV7-6	.	CASSLDSRGYTF	TGTGCCAGCAGCCTGGACAGCCGGGGCTACACCTTC
.	TRBJ1-1	TRBV30	TRBD1	CAWESTGANTEAFF	TGTGCCTGGGAATCGACAGGGGCGAACACTGAAGCTTTCTTT
.	TRBJ2-7	TRBV29-1	.	CSVEVRQGNYEQYF	TGCAGCGTTGAAGTTCGGCAGGGGAACTACGAGCAGTACTTC
.	TRBJ1-1	TRBV7-6	TRBD1	CASSHPTGMNTEAFF	TGTGCCAGCAGCCACCCGACAGGGATGAACACTGAAGCTTTCTTT
.	TRBJ2-3	TRBV6-1	.	CASSKYRGSTDTQYF	TGTGCCAGCAGTAAATATCGGGGGAGCACAGATACGCAGTATTTT
.	TRBJ2-7	TRBV5-1	.	CASALHSGSYEQYF	TGCGCCAGCGCCCTCCATAGCGGATCCTACGAGCAGTACTTC
.	TRBJ2-1	TRBV19	.	CASSNREGLYNEQFF	TGTGCCAGCTCAAACAGGGAGGGACTCTACAATGAGCAGTTCTTC
.	TRBJ1-1	TRBV27	.	CASSLGGTNTEAFF	TGTGCCAGCAGTTTAGGGGGGACCAACACTGAAGCTTTCTTT
.	TRBJ1-2	TRBV29-1	.	CSVAGFSNGYTF	TGCAGCGTTGCGGGGTTTTCGAATGGCTACACCTTC
.	TRBJ2-3	TRBV11-3	TRBD2	CASSLGGSGDTDTQYF	TGTGCCAGCAGCTTGGGAGGGAGCGGGGACACAGATACGCAGTATTTT
.	TRBJ1-2	TRBV19	.	CASSSGQTNYGYTF	TGTGCCAGTAGCAGCGGACAGACGAACTATGGCTACACCTTC
.	TRBJ1-2	TRBV27	TRBD1	CASSVPGQGWNGYTF	TGTGCCAGCAGTGTACCGGGACAGGGGTGGAATGGCTACACCTTC
.	TRBJ2-4	TRBV14	TRBD1	CASSLRGGTGGSIQYF	TGTGCCAGCAGCCTAAGAGGAGGGACAGGGGGTAGCATTCAGTACTTC
.	TRBJ2-5	TRBV6-5	TRBD2	CASHTLAGNQETQYF	TGTGCCAGCCATACACTAGCGGGGAACCAAGAGACCCAGTACTTC
.	TRBJ2-7	TRBV5-4	TRBD2	CASSLAGLAYEQYF	TGTGCCAGCAGCTTGGCGGGACTAGCCTACGAGCAGTACTTC
.	TRBJ2-1	TRBV30	.	CAWSASHNEQFF	TGTGCCTGGAGTGCGTCTCACAATGAGCAGTTCTTC
.	TRBJ1-4	TRBV27	.	CASSFQGNEKLFF	TGTGCCAGCAGTTTTCAGGGGAATGAAAAACTGTTTTTT
.	TRBJ2-3	TRBV5-6	TRBD2	CASSLASGNTDTQYF	TGTGCCAGCAGCTTGGCTAGCGGAAACACAGATACGCAGTATTTT
.	TRBJ1-1	TRBV6-1	TRBD1	CASSEGTGGGNTEAFF	TGTGCCAGCAGTGAAGGGACAGGGGGCGGGAACACTGAAGCTTTCTTT
.	TRBJ2-3	TRBV10-3	.	CAISEQGRTDTQYF	TGTGCCATCAGTGAGCAGGGTCGCACAGATACGCAGTATTTT
.	TRBJ1-6	TRBV11-2	TRBD1	CASSRGQGASNSPLHF	TGTGCCAGCAGCCGAGGACAGGGGGCGTCCAATTCACCCCTCCACTTT
few	TRBJ1-4	TRBV5-4	TRBD1	CASSLEGAQGEKLFF	TGTGCCAGCAGCTTGGAGGGGGCGCAGGGTGAAAAACTGTTTTTT
.	TRBJ1-2	TRBV19	.	CASSTVQGDRRNGYTF	TGTGCCAGTAGTACCGTTCAAGGCGACAGGCGCAATGGCTACACCTTC
few	TRBJ1-4	TRBV15	.	CATSRDGAGTQKLFF	TGTGCCACCAGCAGAGACGGGGCAGGGACTCAAAAACTGTTTTTT
.	TRBJ1-1	TRBV27	.	CASSLAGNTEAFF	TGTGCCAGCAGTTTGGCAGGGAACACTGAAGCTTTCTTT
.	TRBJ1-1	TRBV6-1	.	CASKVAGTSGKAFF	TGTGCCAGCAAAGTCGCCGGGACATCGGGGAAAGCTTTCTTT
.	TRBJ1-6	TRBV5-8	.	CASSLVVGPNSPLHF	TGTGCCAGCAGCTTGGTAGTGGGCCCCAATTCACCCCTCCACTTT
.	TRBJ2-3	TRBV19	.	CASSIFGLNTDTQYF	TGTGCCAGTAGTATTTTCGGACTTAACACAGATACGCAGTATTTT
.	TRBJ1-6	TRBV5-1	.	CASSLAGVSPLHF	TGCGCCAGCAGCTTGGCCGGAGTTTCACCCCTCCACTTT
.	TRBJ1-5	TRBV28	.	CASSFSGFWGQGNQPQHF	TGTGCCAGCAGTTTTTCCGGGTTTTGGGGCCAGGGCAATCAGCCCCAGCATTTT
.	TRBJ1-6	TRBV19	.	CASSHGQSSSPLHF	TGTGCCAGTAGCCACGGACAGAGCAGTTCACCCCTCCACTTT
.	TRBJ2-7	TRBV7-9	TRBD2	CASSLEAGRNYEQYF	TGTGCCAGCAGCTTAGAAGCGGGGCGAAACTACGAGCAGTACTTC
.	TRBJ1-4	TRBV15	.	CATSRDGSGGHEKLFF	TGTGCCACCAGCAGAGATGGTTCGGGGGGTCACGAAAAACTGTTTTTT
.	TRBJ2-7	TRBV6-1	TRBD2	CASSGQAGRDEQYF	TGTGCCAGCAGTGGTCAAGCCGGGAGGGACGAGCAGTACTTC
.	TRBJ1-5	TRBV2	.	CASSVGQASNQPQHF	TGTGCCAGCAGTGTTGGGCAGGCTAGCAATCAGCCCCAGCATTTT
few	TRBJ1-2	TRBV6-6	.	CASSYQGINYGYTF	TGTGCCAGCAGTTACCAGGGGATTAACTATGGCTACACCTTC
.	TRBJ2-5	TRBV29-1	TRBD1	CSVETGETGETQYF	TGCAGCGTTGAAACAGGGGAAACAGGAGAGACCCAGTACTTC